The 22 T cell receptor beta chains below all came from one sample that was sequenced in a study of CD8+ T cells in alopecia areata. Extracted RNA was reverse transcribed, and the resulting cDNA served as sequencing template. Using immunoSEQ multiplex PCR, the repertoire was profiled, and TCRdb retains in-frame clones only, with some absent. In the table there are around 100,000 clones, more than 35% of which are singletons. Sequenced: CD4+ T cells sorted from blood. These receptors all stem from a human donor with alopecia areata.

The chain couples TRBV7-6 to TRBJ1-2; weak D call: TRBD1 (6 bases). The CDR3 consists of 13 residues. Trimming removed 0 bases from V and 5 bases from J, with 7 bases in between. CDR1 is SGHVS and CDR2 is FNYEAQ in the germline V gene. CDR3 region: CASSLARGYGYTF. For the CDR3, the DNA is TGTGCCAGCAGCTTAGCCAGGGGTTATGGCTACACCTTC.

Turning to this clone: Other nucleotide sequences from this sample produce the same CDR3. The V and J genes are TRBV27 and TRBJ1-2; no clear D. The length of the CDR3 is 12 residues. Trimming pared 3 bases from V and 7 bases from J, leaving 9 bases between. Per the germline V gene, CDR1 is MNHEY and CDR2 is SMNVEV (reference sequence). The CDR3 protein is CASSFRGGGYTF. CDR3 nucleotide sequence: TGTGCCAGCAGTTTTCGGGGTGGTGGCTACACCTTC.

There are a few counts of this clone. V gene TRBV29-1 combines with J gene TRBJ2-7, with D uncertain. Germline loops: CDR1 SQVTM, CDR2 ANQGSEA. There are 13 residues in the CDR3. Trimming shortened V by 7 bases and J by 4 bases, and 17 bases separated the two germline ends. The DNA for the CDR3 is TGCAGCGCCTTTAGGGCTGGAGATTACGAGCAGTACTTC. This translates into CSAFRAGDYEQYF.

V is TRBV28 and J is TRBJ1-3, with TRBD1 matching over 8 bases. The CDR3 loop spans 15 amino acids. Per the germline V gene, CDR1 is MDHEN and CDR2 is SYDVKM. V lost 4 bases, J lost 3 bases, and 5 bases stayed unmatched. This CDR3 is CASSSGGTGGNTIYF. The CDR3, as DNA: TGTGCCAGCAGTTCGGGTGGGACAGGTGGAAACACCATATATTTT.

This clone occurred many times. The chain couples TRBV7-6 to TRBJ2-5, with a tentative D call TRBD1 (6 bases). V shed 1 base and J shed 9 bases, with 18 bases lying between them. The length of the CDR3 is 15 residues. Germline V gene data show CDR1 as SGHVS and CDR2 as FNYEAQ. CDR3 DNA sequence: TGTGCCAGCAGCTTAGAACTTGGGACAACGTCTGCCCAGTACTTC. Protein sequence: CASSLELGTTSAQYF.

This clone was observed a few times. This chain connects TRBV10-3 to TRBJ2-5, with D possibly TRBD1 on 7 matching bases. V lost 6 bases, J lost 5 bases, and 16 bases lay in between. CDR3 length: 14 residues. Germline lookup yields CDR1 ENHRY and CDR2 SYGVKD. CDR3 sequence reads: CAIRGPTGRETQYF. CDR3 coding DNA: TGTGCCATCAGGGGACCGACAGGGAGGGAGACCCAGTACTTC.

This clone has just a few counts. The chain uses TRBV5-6 and TRBJ2-5; D could derive from TRBD1 or TRBD2 (5 bases each). Trimming cost V 3 bases and J 8 bases, with 14 bases left between them. The CDR3 loop spans 13 amino acids. Per germline, CDR1 SGHDT and CDR2 YYEEEE. Written as DNA, the CDR3 is TGTGCCAGCAGCTCCCCGGGACCGGGAACCCAGTACTTC. Protein product: CASSSPGPGTQYF. Drawing the rest from reference TRBV5-6 and TRBJ2-5, the complete variable domain is DAGVTQSPTHLIKTRGQQVTLRCSPKSGHDTVSWYQQALGQGPQFIFQYYEEEERQRGNFPDRFSGHQFPNYSSELNVNALLLGDSALYLCASSSPGPGTQYFGPGTRLLVL.

A few counts support this clone. This chain uses TRBV7-6 with TRBJ1-2; D is unresolved. CDR3 size: 16 residues. Between the trimmed V and J ends, which lost 1 base and 8 bases, there was a span of 20 bases. CDR1 is SGHVS, CDR2 FNYEAQ, per germline. CDR3 protein: CASSLGSGPSSRGYTF. The CDR3, as DNA: TGTGCCAGCAGCTTAGGTTCTGGGCCGTCGAGTCGAGGCTACACCTTC.

V is TRBV5-1 and J is TRBJ2-5; D may be TRBD1 or TRBD2 (7 bases each). The CDR3 is 14 residues long. The germline gives CDR1 SGHRS, CDR2 YFSETQ. The V end was cut by 3 bases, the J end by 5 bases, with 14 bases between. Here the CDR3 reads CASSWEGATETQYF. The CDR3 nucleotides read TGCGCCAGCAGCTGGGAGGGGGCCACGGAGACCCAGTACTTC.

This rearrangement joins TRBV9 to TRBJ2-1; 9 positions agree with TRBD2. The germline V gene has CDR1 SGDLS and CDR2 YYNGEE. The trim removed 4 bases at V and 8 bases at J, leaving 4 bases unmatched. The CDR3 extends over 13 amino acids. The CDR3 sequence is CASSPAGGHEQFF. The CDR3, as DNA: TGTGCCAGCAGCCCCGCGGGGGGGCATGAGCAGTTCTTC.

The J gene is TRBJ2-1, the V gene TRBV20-1, with D maybe TRBD2 (6 bases). This CDR3 contains 11 residues. The germline gives CDR1 DFQATT, CDR2 SNEGSKA (reference sequence). Trimming removed 3 bases at V and 9 bases at J, with 9 bases between. This CDR3 reads CSASGSSEQFF. The CDR3, as DNA: TGCAGTGCTAGCGGGAGTTCTGAGCAGTTCTTC.

This clone was recorded a few times. The chain couples TRBV5-1 to TRBJ2-7; TRBD2 matches at 11 bases. J lost 4 bases, V lost 0 bases, and 12 bases had no gene match. The CDR3 spans 18 residues. Germline assignment: CDR1 SGHRS and CDR2 YFSETQ. CDR3 amino acids: CASSLGKGLAVTEYEQYF. The CDR3 region has the DNA TGCGCCAGCAGCTTGGGGAAGGGACTAGCGGTAACGGAATACGAGCAGTACTTC. Supplemented by reference TRBV5-1 and TRBJ2-7, the full variable domain reads KAGVTQTPRYLIKTRGQQVTLSCSPISGHRSVSWYQQTPGQGLQFLFEYFSETQRNKGNFPGRFSGRQFSNSRSEMNVSTLELGDSALYLCASSLGKGLAVTEYEQYFGPGTRLTVT.

The count of this clone is one. The rearrangement uses TRBV29-1 and TRBJ2-5; 11 bases map to TRBD2. The CDR3 is 16 residues long. Germline CDR1 reads SQVTM; CDR2 reads ANQGSEA. J gave up 5 bases and V 8 bases, and 16 bases lay outside the gene matches. The CDR3 reads CSSSGTSGLEEETQYF. The CDR3 region has the DNA TGCAGCTCCTCCGGGACTAGCGGATTAGAAGAGGAGACCCAGTACTTC.

The chain uses TRBV30 and TRBJ1-2; D possibly corresponds to TRBD1 (5 bases). The CDR3 is 13 residues long. V was shortened by 3 bases and J by 1 base, with 9 bases between the two germline ends. From germline, CDR1 is GTSNPN and CDR2 SVGIG (reference sequence). The CDR3: CAWRPQGNYGYTF. The CDR3 region has the DNA TGTGCCTGGAGACCCCAGGGTAACTATGGCTACACCTTC. The entire variable domain, with the rest obtained from reference TRBV30 and TRBJ1-2, is as follows: SQTIHQWPATLVQPVGSPLSLECTVEGTSNPNLYWYRQAAGRGLQLLFYSVGIGQISSEVPQNLSASRPQDRQFILSSKKLLLSDSGFYLCAWRPQGNYGYTFGSGTRLTVV.

The CDR3: CASSATDTQYF. In nucleotides, the CDR3 is TGTGCCAGTAGTGCAACAGATACGCAGTATTTT. V usage is TRBV19 and J usage is TRBJ2-3; no firm D call. V shed 5 bases and J shed 3 bases, with 3 bases lying between them. The CDR3 is 11 amino acids. CDR1 LNHDA and CDR2 SQIVND come from the germline V gene (reference sequence).

Only a few counts were recorded for this clone. V and J are TRBV30 and TRBJ2-5; possible D gene TRBD1, 6 bases. Trimming stripped 0 bases from V and 5 bases from J, with 13 bases between. The germline CDR1 and CDR2 sequences are GTSNPN and SVGIG (reference sequence). The CDR3 is made up of 14 amino acids. The CDR3, as DNA: TGTGCCTGGAGTGTACAGGGCTTTCAGGAGACCCAGTACTTC. Its protein product is CAWSVQGFQETQYF.

The chain carries TRBV14 and TRBJ1-2; D unresolved. This CDR3 is built from 13 residues. Germline V CDR1 and CDR2: SGHDN, FVKESK. V was clipped by 2 bases and J by 3 bases, with 7 bases between them. CDR3 amino acids: CASSQSGHYGYTF. CDR3 coding DNA: TGTGCCAGCAGCCAATCAGGACACTATGGCTACACCTTC.

The J gene is TRBJ1-1, the V gene TRBV9; the match to TRBD1 covers 8 bases. CDR1 is SGDLS and CDR2 is YYNGEE in the germline V gene. The CDR3 length is 14 residues. Germline trimming cut 2 bases from V and 4 bases from J; bases unmatched to any gene: 4. CDR3 DNA: TGTGCCAGCAGCGTCCAGGGGGCGGTCACTGAAGCTTTCTTT. This codes for CASSVQGAVTEAFF.

The J gene is TRBJ2-7, the V gene TRBV5-4; 8 bases fit TRBD2. Germline CDR1 and CDR2: SGHNT and YYREEE (reference sequence). V shed 5 bases and J 0 bases; nucleotides not matched to a gene: 7. The CDR3 is 15 amino acids. The CDR3 here is CASSRGGDSSYEQYF. The CDR3 nucleotides are TGTGCCAGCAGTCGGGGGGGAGACAGCTCCTACGAGCAGTACTTC.

This chain links TRBV9 with TRBJ1-2, with D hard to call. The V end was cut by 0 bases, the J end by 0 bases, with 6 bases between. CDR3 length: 14 residues. CDR1 and CDR2 (germline): SGDLS, YYNGEE. The CDR3 nucleotides are TGTGCCAGCAGCGTAGACAGAACTAACTATGGCTACACCTTC. Protein sequence: CASSVDRTNYGYTF.

V and J are TRBV19 and TRBJ1-5, with a possible D match to TRBD1 (5 bases). Trimming took 1 base from V and 3 from J, leaving 13 bases between them. Per the germline V gene, CDR1 is LNHDA and CDR2 is SQIVND (reference sequence). The CDR3 runs to 16 residues. For the CDR3, the DNA is TGTGCCAGTAGTATAGGGGGGACGGCTAACAATCAGCCCCAGCATTTT. Residues: CASSIGGTANNQPQHF.

The genes are TRBV11-2 and TRBJ2-5; no reliable D call. V lost 1 base and J lost 2, with 11 bases in between. Germline loops: CDR1 SGHAT, CDR2 FQNNGV. This CDR3 has 15 residues. The CDR3 is CASSLGIPLQETQYF. DNA of the CDR3: TGTGCCAGCAGCTTAGGGATCCCCTTACAAGAGACCCAGTACTTC.